Listed below are T cell receptor beta chains from one sample, sequenced in a study of T cell responses to AZD1222 COVID-19 vaccine. Measured with immunoSEQ multiplex PCR; TCRdb has only the in-frame clones, and not every one. The sample has 120,000 or so clones, 85% to 90% seen once; the top ten hold 11%. Sequenced material: peripheral blood, taken on day 0 of MenACWY control vaccination. Every receptor here comes from an adult in good health. CDR3s include the opening cysteine and the closing phenylalanine or tryptophan. Each record gives: clone size, V gene, D gene, J gene, CDR3 protein, CDR3 DNA. A D gene is named only where the DNA matches it firmly. Clone size is not always given. Where it is, it says once, few, many or a class for expanded clones.

>NA|TRBV19|NA|TRBJ2-5
CASTGAAGETQYF
TGTGCCAGTACCGGGGCGGCAGGGGAGACCCAGTACTTC
>NA|TRBV5-4|TRBD2|TRBJ2-5
CASSLPSGKETQYF
TGTGCCAGCAGCTTACCTAGCGGGAAAGAGACCCAGTACTTC
>NA|TRBV6-5|TRBD2|TRBJ2-7
CASSYSLAGAYEQYF
TGTGCCAGCAGTTACTCGCTAGCGGGAGCCTACGAGCAGTACTTC
>few|TRBV11-2|TRBD1|TRBJ1-1
CASTPWGTGTEAFF
TGTGCCAGCACCCCCTGGGGGACAGGCACTGAAGCTTTCTTT
>NA|TRBV28|TRBD1|TRBJ2-7
CASGQGVHEQYF
TGTGCCAGCGGACAGGGAGTCCACGAGCAGTACTTC
>NA|TRBV6-2/TRBV6-3|TRBD2|TRBJ2-7
CASSSWTSGRPYEQYF
TGTGCCAGCAGTTCCTGGACTAGCGGCCGTCCCTACGAGCAGTACTTC
>NA|TRBV5-1|NA|TRBJ2-7
CASSLGVSEMGEQYF
TGCGCCAGCAGCTTGGGAGTCTCGGAAATGGGCGAGCAGTACTTC
>NA|TRBV6-4|TRBD2|TRBJ2-3
CASSPTSGSTDTQYF
TGTGCCAGCAGCCCGACTAGCGGGAGCACAGATACGCAGTATTTT
>NA|TRBV2|NA|TRBJ1-2
CGGATPAYGYTF
TGCGGGGGTGCTACCCCGGCCTATGGCTACACCTTC
>NA|TRBV6-5|NA|TRBJ1-2
CASTRMINSYGYTF
TGTGCCAGCACGAGGATGATAAACTCCTATGGCTACACCTTC
>NA|TRBV5-4|NA|TRBJ2-3
CASSPEASGTDTQYF
TGTGCCAGCAGCCCGGAGGCTAGCGGCACAGATACGCAGTATTTT
>NA|TRBV7-2|NA|TRBJ1-3
CASSLGPPSGNTIYF
TGTGCCAGCAGCTTAGGACCTCCCTCTGGAAACACCATATATTTT
>NA|TRBV9|TRBD2|TRBJ2-3
CASSLTTGGRADTQYF
TGTGCCAGCAGCCTAACCACCGGGGGGAGGGCAGATACGCAGTATTTT
>once|TRBV4-1|NA|TRBJ1-1
CASSQMENGNTEAFF
TGCGCCAGCAGCCAGATGGAAAACGGGAACACTGAAGCTTTCTTT
>once|TRBV11-2|NA|TRBJ1-1
CASSLGRVSEAFF
TGTGCCAGCAGCTTAGGTAGAGTCAGTGAAGCTTTCTTT
>NA|TRBV10-3|TRBD1|TRBJ1-1
CAISANSGTGTEAFF
TGTGCCATCAGTGCCAACTCCGGGACAGGGACTGAAGCTTTCTTT
>NA|TRBV6-5|TRBD2|TRBJ2-1
CASRGTSVSEQFF
TGTGCCAGCAGAGGGACTAGCGTAAGTGAGCAGTTCTTC
>NA|TRBV20-1|NA|TRBJ1-1
CSAREIVGAFF
TGCAGTGCTAGAGAGATCGTGGGAGCTTTCTTT
>NA|TRBV7-2|NA|TRBJ1-5
CASSLVENQPQHF
TGTGCCAGCAGCTTAGTAGAGAATCAGCCCCAGCATTTT
>once|TRBV7-2|TRBD1|TRBJ1-3
CASSTGQGNTIYF
TGTGCCAGCAGCACGGGACAGGGGAACACCATATATTTT
>NA|TRBV5-6|TRBD1|TRBJ2-1
CASSGRDRDNEQFF
TGTGCCAGCAGTGGCCGGGACAGGGACAATGAGCAGTTCTTC
>NA|TRBV19|TRBD1|TRBJ1-1
CASSLTGVNTEAFF
TGTGCCAGTAGTCTTACAGGGGTGAACACTGAAGCTTTCTTT
>few|TRBV5-3|NA|TRBJ2-7
CARSLADLQPYYEQYF
TGTGCCAGAAGCTTGGCGGACCTCCAACCATACTACGAGCAGTACTTC
>NA|TRBV5-5|TRBD1|TRBJ2-5
CASSLVIRTGGRETQYF
TGTGCCAGCAGCTTGGTGATCAGGACAGGGGGCAGAGAGACCCAGTACTTC
>NA|TRBV5-4|TRBD1|TRBJ2-7
CASSPAKGASYEQYF
TGTGCCAGCAGCCCCGCGAAGGGGGCCTCCTACGAGCAGTACTTC
>once|TRBV18|NA|TRBJ2-5
CASSPPGTAETQYF
TGTGCCAGCTCACCACCGGGGACTGCGGAGACCCAGTACTTC
>NA|TRBV27|TRBD2|TRBJ2-2
CASSLVAGDGGELFF
TGTGCCAGCAGTTTAGTAGCGGGAGATGGGGGGGAGCTGTTTTTT
>NA|TRBV11-2|NA|TRBJ2-1
CASSLGGGNEQFF
TGTGCCAGCAGCTTAGGTGGCGGGAATGAGCAGTTCTTC
>NA|TRBV28|NA|TRBJ1-1
CASTPGAPEAFF
TGTGCCAGCACCCCCGGGGCACCTGAAGCTTTCTTT
>NA|TRBV5-1|TRBD1|TRBJ2-5
CASSLEDRGPQYF
TGCGCCAGCAGCTTGGAGGACAGGGGACCCCAGTACTTC
>few|TRBV7-2|NA|TRBJ1-5
CASSLGGLNGGPQHF
TGTGCCAGCAGCTTAGGAGGCCTAAATGGGGGGCCCCAGCATTTT
>NA|TRBV11-3|NA|TRBJ2-5
CASSRGADQETQYF
TGTGCCAGCAGCCGGGGGGCAGACCAAGAGACCCAGTACTTC
>NA|TRBV5-4|NA|TRBJ2-5
CASSDPQTSRETQYF
TGTGCCAGCAGCGATCCCCAGACCTCCCGGGAGACCCAGTACTTC
>NA|TRBV5-1|TRBD1|TRBJ2-7
CASSKTGDSYEQYF
TGCGCCAGCAGCAAGACAGGGGACTCCTACGAGCAGTACTTC
>NA|TRBV27|NA|TRBJ2-7
CASSLILQGRDEQYF
TGTGCCAGCAGTTTAATATTACAGGGTCGTGACGAGCAGTACTTC
>NA|TRBV9|NA|TRBJ1-3
CASSVEVQAWFAGNTIYF
TGTGCCAGCAGCGTAGAGGTCCAGGCATGGTTTGCTGGAAACACCATATATTTT